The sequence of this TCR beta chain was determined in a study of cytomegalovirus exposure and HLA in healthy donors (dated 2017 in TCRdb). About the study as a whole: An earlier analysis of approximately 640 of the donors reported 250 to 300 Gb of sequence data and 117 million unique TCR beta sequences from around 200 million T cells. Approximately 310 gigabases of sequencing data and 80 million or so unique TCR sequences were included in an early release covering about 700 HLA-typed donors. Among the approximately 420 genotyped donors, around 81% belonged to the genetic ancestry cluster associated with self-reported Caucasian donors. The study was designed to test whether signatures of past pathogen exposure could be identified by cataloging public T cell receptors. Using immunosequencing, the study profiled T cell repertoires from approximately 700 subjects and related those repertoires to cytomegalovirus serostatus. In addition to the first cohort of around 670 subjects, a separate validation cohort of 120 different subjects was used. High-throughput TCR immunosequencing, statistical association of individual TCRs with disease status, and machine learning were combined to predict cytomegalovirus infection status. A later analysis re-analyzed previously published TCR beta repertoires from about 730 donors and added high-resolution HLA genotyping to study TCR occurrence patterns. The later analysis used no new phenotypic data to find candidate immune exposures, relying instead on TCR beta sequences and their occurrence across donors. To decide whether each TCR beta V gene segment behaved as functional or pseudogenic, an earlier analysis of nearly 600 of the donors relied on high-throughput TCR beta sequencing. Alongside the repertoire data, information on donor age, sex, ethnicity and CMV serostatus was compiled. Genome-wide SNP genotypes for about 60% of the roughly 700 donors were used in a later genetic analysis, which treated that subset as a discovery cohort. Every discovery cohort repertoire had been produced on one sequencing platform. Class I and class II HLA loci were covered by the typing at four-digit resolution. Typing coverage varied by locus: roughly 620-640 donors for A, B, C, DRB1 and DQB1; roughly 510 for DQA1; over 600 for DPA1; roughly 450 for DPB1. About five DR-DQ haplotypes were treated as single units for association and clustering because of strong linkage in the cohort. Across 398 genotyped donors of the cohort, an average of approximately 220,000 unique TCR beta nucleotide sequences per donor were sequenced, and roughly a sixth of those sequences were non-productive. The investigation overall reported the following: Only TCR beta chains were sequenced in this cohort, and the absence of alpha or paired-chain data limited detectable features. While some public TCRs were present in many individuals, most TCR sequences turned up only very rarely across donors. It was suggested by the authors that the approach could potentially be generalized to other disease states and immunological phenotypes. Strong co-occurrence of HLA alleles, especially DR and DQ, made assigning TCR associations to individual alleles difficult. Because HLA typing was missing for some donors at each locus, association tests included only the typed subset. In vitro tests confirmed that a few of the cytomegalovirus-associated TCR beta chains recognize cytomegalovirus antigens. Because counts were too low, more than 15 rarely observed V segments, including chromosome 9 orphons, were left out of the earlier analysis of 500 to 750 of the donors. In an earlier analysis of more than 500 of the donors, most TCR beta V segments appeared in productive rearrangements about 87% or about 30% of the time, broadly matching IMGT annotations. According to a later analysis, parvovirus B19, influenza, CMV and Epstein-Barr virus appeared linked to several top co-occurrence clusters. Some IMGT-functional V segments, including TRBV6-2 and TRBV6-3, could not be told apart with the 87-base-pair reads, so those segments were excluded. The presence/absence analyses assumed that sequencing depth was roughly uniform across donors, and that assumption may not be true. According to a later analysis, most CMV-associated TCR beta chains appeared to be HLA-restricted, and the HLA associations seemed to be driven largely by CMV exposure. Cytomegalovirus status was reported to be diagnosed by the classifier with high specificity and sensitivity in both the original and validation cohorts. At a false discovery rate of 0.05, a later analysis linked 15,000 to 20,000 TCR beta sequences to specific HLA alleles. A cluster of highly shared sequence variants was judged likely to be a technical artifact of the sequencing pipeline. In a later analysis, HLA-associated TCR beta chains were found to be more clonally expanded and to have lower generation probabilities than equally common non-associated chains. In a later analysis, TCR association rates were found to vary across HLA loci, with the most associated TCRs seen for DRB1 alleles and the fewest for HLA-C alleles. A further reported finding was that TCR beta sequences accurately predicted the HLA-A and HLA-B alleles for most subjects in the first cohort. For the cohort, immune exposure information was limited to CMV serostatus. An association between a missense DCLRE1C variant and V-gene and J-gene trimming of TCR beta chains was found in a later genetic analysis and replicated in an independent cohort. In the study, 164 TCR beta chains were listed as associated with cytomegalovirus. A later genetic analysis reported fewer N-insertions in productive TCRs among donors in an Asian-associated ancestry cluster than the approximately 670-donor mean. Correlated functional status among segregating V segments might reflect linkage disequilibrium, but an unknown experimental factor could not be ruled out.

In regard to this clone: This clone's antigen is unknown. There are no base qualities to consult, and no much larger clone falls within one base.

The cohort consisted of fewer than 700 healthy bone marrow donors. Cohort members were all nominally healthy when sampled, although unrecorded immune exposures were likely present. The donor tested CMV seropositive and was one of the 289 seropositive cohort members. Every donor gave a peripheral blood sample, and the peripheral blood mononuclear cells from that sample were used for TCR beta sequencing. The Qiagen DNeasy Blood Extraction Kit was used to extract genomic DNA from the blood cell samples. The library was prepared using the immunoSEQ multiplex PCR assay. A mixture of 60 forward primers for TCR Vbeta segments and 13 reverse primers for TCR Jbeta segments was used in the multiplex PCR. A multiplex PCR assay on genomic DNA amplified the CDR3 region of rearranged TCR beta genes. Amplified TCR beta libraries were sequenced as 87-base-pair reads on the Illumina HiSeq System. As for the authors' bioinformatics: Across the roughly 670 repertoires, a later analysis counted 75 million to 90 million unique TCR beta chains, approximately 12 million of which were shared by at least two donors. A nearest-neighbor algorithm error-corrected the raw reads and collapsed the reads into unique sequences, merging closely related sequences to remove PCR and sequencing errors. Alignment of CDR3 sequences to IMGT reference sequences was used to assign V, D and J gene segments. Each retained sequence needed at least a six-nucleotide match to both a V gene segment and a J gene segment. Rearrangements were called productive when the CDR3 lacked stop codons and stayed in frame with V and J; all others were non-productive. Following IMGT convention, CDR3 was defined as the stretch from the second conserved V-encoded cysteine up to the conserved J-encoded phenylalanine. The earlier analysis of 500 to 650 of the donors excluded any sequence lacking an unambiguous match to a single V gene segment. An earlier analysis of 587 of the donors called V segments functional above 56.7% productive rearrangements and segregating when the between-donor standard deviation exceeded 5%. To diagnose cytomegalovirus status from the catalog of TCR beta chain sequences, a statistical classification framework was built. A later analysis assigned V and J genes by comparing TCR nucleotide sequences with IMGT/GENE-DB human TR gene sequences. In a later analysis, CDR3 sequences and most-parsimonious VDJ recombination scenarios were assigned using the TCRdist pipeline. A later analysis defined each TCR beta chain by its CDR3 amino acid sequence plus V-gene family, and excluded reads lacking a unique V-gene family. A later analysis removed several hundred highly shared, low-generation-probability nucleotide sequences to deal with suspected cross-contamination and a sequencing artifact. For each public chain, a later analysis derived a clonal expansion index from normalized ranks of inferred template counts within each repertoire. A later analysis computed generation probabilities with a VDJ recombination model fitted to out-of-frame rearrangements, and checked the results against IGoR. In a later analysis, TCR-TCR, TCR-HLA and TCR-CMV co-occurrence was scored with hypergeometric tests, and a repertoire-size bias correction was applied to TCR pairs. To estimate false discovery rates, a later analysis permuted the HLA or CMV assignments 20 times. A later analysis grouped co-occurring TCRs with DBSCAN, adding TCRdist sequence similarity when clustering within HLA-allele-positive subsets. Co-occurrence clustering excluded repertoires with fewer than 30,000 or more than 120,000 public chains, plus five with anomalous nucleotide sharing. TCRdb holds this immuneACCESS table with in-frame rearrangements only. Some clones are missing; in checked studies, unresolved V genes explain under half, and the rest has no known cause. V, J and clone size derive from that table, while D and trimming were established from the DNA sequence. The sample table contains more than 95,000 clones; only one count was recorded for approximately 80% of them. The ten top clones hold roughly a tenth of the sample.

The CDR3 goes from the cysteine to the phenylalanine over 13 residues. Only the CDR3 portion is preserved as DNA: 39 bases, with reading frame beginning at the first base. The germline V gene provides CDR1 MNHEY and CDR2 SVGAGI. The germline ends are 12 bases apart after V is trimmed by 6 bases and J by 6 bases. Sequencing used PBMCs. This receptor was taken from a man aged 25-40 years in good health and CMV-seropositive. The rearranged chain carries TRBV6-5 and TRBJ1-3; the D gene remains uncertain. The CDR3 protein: CASRDPRENTIYF. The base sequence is TGTGCCAGCAGGGATCCTCGGGAAAACACCATATATTTT.